A single T cell receptor beta chain is shown here with its context. Its target is unknown. The read halts 3 residues ahead of the CDR3 end, with the missing end drawn from the germline J gene. These data come from a study of T cell clonality in common variable immunodeficiency. Study-level results: CVID subjects showed higher TCRbeta clonality than healthy controls. Shared TCRbeta clones were fewer between CVID subjects than controls. Fewer deletions and N-nucleotide insertions were reportedly seen in common variable immunodeficiency TCR beta sequences.

Germline V gene sequence: CDR1 SGHTA, CDR2 FQGNSA. The V end was cut by 1 base, the J end by 4 bases, with 10 bases between. The CDR3 spans 14 residues. Diagnosis required reduced IgG, IgA and/or IgM with specific antibody deficiency. All CVID subjects were on immunoglobulin replacement for at least one year. Measured with immunoSEQ multiplex PCR; TCRdb has only the in-frame clones, and not every one. The sample holds approximately 29,000 clones, and no clone turns up only once. This receptor was identified in a human donor with common variable immunodeficiency. Sequenced: peripheral blood mononuclear cells. V is TRBV7-2 and J is TRBJ2-5, with D unclear. The CDR3 is CASSLVLQRETQYF. The sequenced part of the CDR3 DNA is TGTGCCAGCAGCTTAGTTTTACAACGAGAGACC.